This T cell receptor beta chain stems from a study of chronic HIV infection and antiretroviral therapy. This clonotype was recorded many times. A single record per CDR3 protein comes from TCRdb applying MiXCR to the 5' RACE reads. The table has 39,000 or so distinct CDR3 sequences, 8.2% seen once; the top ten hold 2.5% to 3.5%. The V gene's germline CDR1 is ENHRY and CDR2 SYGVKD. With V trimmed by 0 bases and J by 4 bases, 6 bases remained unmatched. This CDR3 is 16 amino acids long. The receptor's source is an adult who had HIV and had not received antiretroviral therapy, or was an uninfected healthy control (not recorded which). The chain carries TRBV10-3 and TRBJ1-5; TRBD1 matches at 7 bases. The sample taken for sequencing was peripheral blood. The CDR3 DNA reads TGTGCCATCAGTGAGTCGCCACAGGGGCTAAATCAGCCCCAGCATTTT. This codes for CAISESPQGLNQPQHF.